The next 10 T cell receptor beta chains were all read from a single sample in a study of OX40 agonist ivuxolimab in advanced cancers. Assay used: immunoSEQ multiplex PCR; TCRdb lists only in-frame clones, some missing. Of 55,000 to 70,000 clones listed, about four fifths are singletons. This specimen was CD4+ or CD8+ T cells sorted from blood, taken in a trial of the OX40 agonist ivuxolimab. These receptors were collected from an adult with an advanced solid tumor such as melanoma, head and neck, liver or kidney cancer.

V gene TRBV19 combines with J gene TRBJ2-2; no firm D call. The CDR3 covers 15 residues. CDR1 is LNHDA and CDR2 is SQIVND in the germline V gene (reference sequence). Trimming took off 2 bases at V and 1 base at J, with 8 bases between the two ends. CDR3 bases: TGTGCCAGTAGTATAAACACGGGGAACACCGGGGAGCTGTTTTTT. This sequence encodes CASSINTGNTGELFF. The full variable domain, rest sourced from reference TRBV19 and TRBJ2-2, is DGGITQSPKYLFRKEGQNVTLSCEQNLNHDAMYWYRQDPGQGLRLIYYSQIVNDFQKGDIAEGYSVSREKKESFPLTVTSAQKNPTAFYLCASSINTGNTGELFFGEGSRLTVL.

V and J are TRBV19 and TRBJ1-1; TRBD1 matches at 7 bases. This CDR3 is built from 14 residues. J gave up 1 base and V 5 bases, and 4 bases lay outside the gene matches. Germline V CDR1 and CDR2: LNHDA, SQIVND (reference sequence). CDR3 coding DNA: TGTGCCAGTAGTCCTCGGACAGGGAACACTGAAGCTTTCTTT. Protein: CASSPRTGNTEAFF.

The CDR3 DNA reads TGTGCCAGTAGTATGGGGATGAACACTGAAGCTTTCTTT. It encodes CASSMGMNTEAFF. The V gene is TRBV19, the J gene TRBJ1-1; the D is unclear. With 3 bases removed from V and 0 bases from J, the gap between germline ends came to 5 bases. CDR1 is LNHDA, CDR2 SQIVND, per germline (reference sequence). The CDR3 is made up of 13 amino acids.

V gene TRBV18 combines with J gene TRBJ1-5; D unclear. Germline-derived CDR1 and CDR2 are KGHSH and LQKENI. The CDR3 totals 15 residues. V shed 4 bases and J shed 0 bases, with 10 bases lying between them. This chain's CDR3 is CASSHGLDSNQPQHF. In DNA, the CDR3 is TGTGCCAGCTCACATGGGCTGGATAGCAATCAGCCCCAGCATTTT.

This clone occurred a few times. The chain has TRBV29-1 and TRBJ1-2; no clear D. Germline V gene data show CDR1 as SQVTM and CDR2 as ANQGSEA. This CDR3 is 9 amino acids long. V was shortened by 1 base and J by 9 bases, with 3 bases between the two germline ends. CDR3 sequence reads: CSVEGSYTF. The CDR3 bases are TGCAGCGTTGAAGGTAGCTACACCTTC.

The CDR3 sequence is CASSERAALAKNIQYF. CDR3 coding DNA: TGTGCCAGCAGTGAGAGGGCAGCCCTAGCCAAAAACATTCAGTACTTC. The chain carries TRBV6-1 and TRBJ2-4; maybe TRBD2 (5 bases). This CDR3 region has 16 residues. CDR1 is MNHNS and CDR2 is SASEGT in the germline V gene. V lost 3 bases to trimming and J lost 0 bases, with 12 bases between them.

A remark on this clone: An end of the junction does not agree with germline; a read error may underlie this. The V gene is TRBV18, the J gene TRBJ2-1, with 10 bases that match TRBD2. The CDR3 is 11 residues long. Germline V CDR1 and CDR2: KGHSH, LQKENI. The CDR3 spells CASSGTSEGVF. The CDR3 DNA follows: TGTGCCAGCTCCGGGACTAGCGAAGGGGTCTTC.

This chain uses TRBV5-6 with TRBJ1-2; no definite D call. The CDR3 contains 11 residues. Trimming stripped 1 base from V and 10 bases from J, with 8 bases between. The germline V gene has CDR1 SGHDT and CDR2 YYEEEE. This CDR3 reads CASSLPRVYTF. The CDR3 nucleotides are TGTGCCAGCAGCTTGCCGCGGGTCTACACCTTC.

The rearrangement links TRBV14 to TRBJ1-1; a weak D match, TRBD1 (5 bases). The CDR3 is 13 residues long. Germline CDR1 and CDR2: SGHDN and FVKESK. V was trimmed by 2 bases and J by 4 bases, leaving 8 bases between them. The CDR3 DNA reads as TGTGCCAGCAGCCAAAGCGGGGGCACTGAAGCTTTCTTT. This translates into CASSQSGGTEAFF.

The V gene is TRBV2, the J gene TRBJ1-4; 7 positions match TRBD1. Germline CDR1 SNHLY, CDR2 FYNNEI. The CDR3 length is 14 residues. V lost 8 bases and J lost 0; bases outside the gene matches: 3. CDR3 nucleotides: TGTGCCAGCCAGACAGGGCCAACTAATGAAAAACTGTTTTTT. It codes for CASQTGPTNEKLFF.